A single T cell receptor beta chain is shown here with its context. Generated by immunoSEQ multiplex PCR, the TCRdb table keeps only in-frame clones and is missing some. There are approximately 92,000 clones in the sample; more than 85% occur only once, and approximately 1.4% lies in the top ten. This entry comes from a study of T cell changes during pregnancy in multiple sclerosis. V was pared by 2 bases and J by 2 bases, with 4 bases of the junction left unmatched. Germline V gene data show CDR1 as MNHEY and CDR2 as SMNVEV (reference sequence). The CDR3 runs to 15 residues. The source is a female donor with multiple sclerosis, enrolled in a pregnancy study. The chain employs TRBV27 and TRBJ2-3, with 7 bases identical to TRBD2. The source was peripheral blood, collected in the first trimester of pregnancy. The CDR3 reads CASSLAGADTDTQYF. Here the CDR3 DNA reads TGTGCCAGCAGTTTAGCGGGAGCGGACACAGATACGCAGTATTTT.